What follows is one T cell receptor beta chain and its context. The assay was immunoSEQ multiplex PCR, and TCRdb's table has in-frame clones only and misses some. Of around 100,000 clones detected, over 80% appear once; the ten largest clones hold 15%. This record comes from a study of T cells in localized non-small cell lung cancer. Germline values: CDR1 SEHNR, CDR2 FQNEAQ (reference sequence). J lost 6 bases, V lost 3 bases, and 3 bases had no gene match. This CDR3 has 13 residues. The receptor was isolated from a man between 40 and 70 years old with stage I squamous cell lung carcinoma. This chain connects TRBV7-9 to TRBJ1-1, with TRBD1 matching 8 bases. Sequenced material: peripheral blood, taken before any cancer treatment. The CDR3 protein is CASSFQGAAEAFF. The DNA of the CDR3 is TGTGCCAGCAGCTTTCAGGGGGCCGCTGAAGCTTTCTTT.